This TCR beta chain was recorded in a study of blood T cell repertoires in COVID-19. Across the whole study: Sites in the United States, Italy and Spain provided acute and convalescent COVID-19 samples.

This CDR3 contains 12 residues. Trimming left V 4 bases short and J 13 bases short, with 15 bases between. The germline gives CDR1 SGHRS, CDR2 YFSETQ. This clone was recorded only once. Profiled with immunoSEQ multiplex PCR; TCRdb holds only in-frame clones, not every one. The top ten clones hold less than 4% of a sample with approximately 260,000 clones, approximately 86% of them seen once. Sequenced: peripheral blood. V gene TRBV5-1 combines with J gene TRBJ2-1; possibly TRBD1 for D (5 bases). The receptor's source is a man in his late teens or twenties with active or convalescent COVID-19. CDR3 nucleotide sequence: TGCGCCAGCAGCCATGAACAGGTTGGCCAGTTCTTC. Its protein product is CASSHEQVGQFF. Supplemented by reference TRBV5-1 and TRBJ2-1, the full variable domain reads KAGVTQTPRYLIKTRGQQVTLSCSPISGHRSVSWYQQTPGQGLQFLFEYFSETQRNKGNFPGRFSGRQFSNSRSEMNVSTLELGDSALYLCASSHEQVGQFFGPGTRLTVL.